This T cell receptor beta chain stems from a study of OX40 agonist ivuxolimab in advanced cancers. Turning to the study itself: Patients enrolled in dose escalation were diagnosed with hepatocellular carcinoma, melanoma, renal cell or head and neck cancer. In three patients, partial responses were observed, one with hepatocellular carcinoma and two with cutaneous melanoma.

The study, taken as a whole, reports: Among the lowest levels of clonal expansion were found in partial responders at 0.1-3.0 mg/kg.

This table comes from immunoSEQ multiplex PCR, and its TCRdb copy is limited to in-frame clones, with some not included. The sample holds about 100,000 clones; around 93% are singletons and the top ten take about 0.51%. Germline assignment: CDR1 SEHNR and CDR2 FQNEAQ (reference sequence). The CDR3 covers 14 residues. Between the trimmed V and J ends, which lost 0 bases and 3 bases, there was a span of 9 bases. A word on this clone: What it recognizes is unknown.

The chain links TRBV7-9 to TRBJ2-7; maybe TRBD1 (5 bases). Material: CD4+ or CD8+ T cells sorted from blood, obtained in a trial of the OX40 agonist ivuxolimab. The source of this sequence is an adult with an advanced solid tumor such as melanoma, head and neck, liver or kidney cancer. CDR3 sequence: CASSLARDSYEQYF. The DNA of the CDR3 is TGTGCCAGCAGCTTAGCGAGAGACAGCTACGAGCAGTACTTC.